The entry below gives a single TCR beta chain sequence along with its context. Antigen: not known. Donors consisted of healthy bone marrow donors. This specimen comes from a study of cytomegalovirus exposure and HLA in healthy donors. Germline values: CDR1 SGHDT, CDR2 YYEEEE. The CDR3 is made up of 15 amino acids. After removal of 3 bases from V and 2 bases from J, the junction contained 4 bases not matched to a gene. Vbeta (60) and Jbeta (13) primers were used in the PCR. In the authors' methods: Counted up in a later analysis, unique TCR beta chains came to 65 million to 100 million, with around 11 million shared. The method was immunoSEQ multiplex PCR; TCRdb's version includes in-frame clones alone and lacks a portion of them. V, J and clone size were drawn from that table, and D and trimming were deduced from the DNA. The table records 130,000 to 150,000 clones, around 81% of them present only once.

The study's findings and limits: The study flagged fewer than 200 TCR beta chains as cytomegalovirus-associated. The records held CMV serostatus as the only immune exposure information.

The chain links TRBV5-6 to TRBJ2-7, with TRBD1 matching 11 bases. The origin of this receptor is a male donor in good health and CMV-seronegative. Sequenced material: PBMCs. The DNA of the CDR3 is TGTGCCAGCAGCTCGGGGACAGGGGGACCCTACGAGCAGTACTTC. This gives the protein CASSSGTGGPYEQYF.